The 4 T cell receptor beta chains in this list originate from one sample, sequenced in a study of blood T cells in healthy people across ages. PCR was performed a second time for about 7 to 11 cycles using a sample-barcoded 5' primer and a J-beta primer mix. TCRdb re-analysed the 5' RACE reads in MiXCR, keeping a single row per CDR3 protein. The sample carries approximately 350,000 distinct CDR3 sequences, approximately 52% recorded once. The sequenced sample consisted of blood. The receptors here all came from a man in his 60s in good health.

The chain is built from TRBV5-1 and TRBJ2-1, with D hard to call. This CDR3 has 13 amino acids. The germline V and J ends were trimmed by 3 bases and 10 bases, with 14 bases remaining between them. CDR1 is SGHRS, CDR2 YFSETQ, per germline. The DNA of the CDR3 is TGCGCCAGCAGCTACGTAGAAGGGTGGGAGCAGTTCTTC. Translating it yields CASSYVEGWEQFF.

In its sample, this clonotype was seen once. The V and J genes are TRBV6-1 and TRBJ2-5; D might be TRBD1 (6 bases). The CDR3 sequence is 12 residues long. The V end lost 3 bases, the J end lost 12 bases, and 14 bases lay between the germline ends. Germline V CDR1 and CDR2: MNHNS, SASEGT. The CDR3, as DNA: TGTGCCAGCAGTGACCCCGACAGGCACAAGTACTTC. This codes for CASSDPDRHKYF.

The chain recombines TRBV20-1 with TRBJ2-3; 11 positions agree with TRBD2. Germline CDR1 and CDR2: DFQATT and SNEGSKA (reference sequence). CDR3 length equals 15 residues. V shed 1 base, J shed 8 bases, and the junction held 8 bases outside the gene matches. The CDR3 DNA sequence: TGCAGTGCTAGAGTAGAGCTAGCGGGAGGTGGTACGCAGTATTTT. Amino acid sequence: CSARVELAGGGTQYF.

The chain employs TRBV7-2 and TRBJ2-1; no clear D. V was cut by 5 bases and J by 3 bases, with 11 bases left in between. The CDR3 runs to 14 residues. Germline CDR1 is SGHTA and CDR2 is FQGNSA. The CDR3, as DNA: TGTGCCAGCAGCGGCAGGATGGGCTACAATGAGCAGTTCTTC. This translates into CASSGRMGYNEQFF. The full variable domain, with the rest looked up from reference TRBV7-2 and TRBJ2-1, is GAGVSQSPSNKVTEKGKDVELRCDPISGHTALYWYRQSLGQGLEFLIYFQGNSAPDKSGLPSDRFSAERTGGSVSTLTIQRTQQEDSAVYLCASSGRMGYNEQFFGPGTRLTVL.